This entry features one TCR beta chain sequence. Its antigen is unidentified. Genomic DNA, the template, was used for profiling of the TCR beta VDJ and CDR3. TCRdb itself ran the reads through MiXCR, one entry per CDR3 protein. The table includes roughly 160,000 distinct CDR3 sequences, roughly two thirds detected once. These data come from a study of CD8+CD57+ T cells in acquired aplastic anemia. Turning to the study itself: Sorted CD4+ and CD8+ cells yielded DNA averaging approximately 3 ug.

Patients picked for sequencing had shown CD8+CD57+ cell expansion detected by flow cytometry. The blood sampling took place in patients who had so far received no therapy. Points from the study as a whole: Patients and controls had in common 25 to 30 CD8+ CDR3 sequences.

The TCR comes from a human donor with aplastic anemia. The specimen was sorted CD4+, CD8+, or CD8+CD57+ T cells (not recorded which) from PBMCs.

The chain's CDR3 is CSASPGLAGSTDTQYF. CDR3 sequence (DNA): TGCAGTGCCTCCCCGGGGTTAGCGGGCAGCACAGATACGCAGTATTTT. The chain carries TRBV20-1 and TRBJ2-3; 7 positions match TRBD2. Germline V gene lookup returns CDR1 DFQATT and CDR2 SNEGSKA (reference sequence). V lost 6 bases to trimming and J lost 0 bases; unmatched junction nucleotides: 12. The CDR3 sequence is 16 residues long.